Described below is a single TCR beta chain sequence and its context. Generated by immunoSEQ multiplex PCR, the TCRdb table keeps only in-frame clones and is missing some. Of approximately 250,000 clones in the sample, more than 70% were seen once. The entry originates in a study of blood T cell repertoires in COVID-19. Study at large: The origin of the acute and convalescent COVID-19 samples was the United States, Italy and Spain. In each case, the material was cDNA or gDNA derived from T cells, B-cell-depleted T cells, or PBMCs.

All enrollees were roughly 18 to 89 years old and from about two dozen US areas. Grouping used clinical history reported by participants in a survey and questionnaire. The CDR3 has 16 residues. The V and J ends lost 4 bases and 4 bases, in that order; junction bases with no gene match: 7. In germline, CDR1 is SEHNR, CDR2 FQNEAQ (reference sequence). The chain uses TRBV7-9 and TRBJ2-1; 10 nucleotides line up with TRBD2. The source material was PBMCs or T cells enriched from blood (not recorded which). The receptor was isolated from a woman aged 55-70 years in a cohort exposed to, infected with or recovered from COVID-19 (not recorded which). For the CDR3, the DNA is TGTGCCAGCAGCTCGCGACTAGCGGGTAGTTACAATGAGCAGTTCTTC. It codes for CASSSRLAGSYNEQFF.